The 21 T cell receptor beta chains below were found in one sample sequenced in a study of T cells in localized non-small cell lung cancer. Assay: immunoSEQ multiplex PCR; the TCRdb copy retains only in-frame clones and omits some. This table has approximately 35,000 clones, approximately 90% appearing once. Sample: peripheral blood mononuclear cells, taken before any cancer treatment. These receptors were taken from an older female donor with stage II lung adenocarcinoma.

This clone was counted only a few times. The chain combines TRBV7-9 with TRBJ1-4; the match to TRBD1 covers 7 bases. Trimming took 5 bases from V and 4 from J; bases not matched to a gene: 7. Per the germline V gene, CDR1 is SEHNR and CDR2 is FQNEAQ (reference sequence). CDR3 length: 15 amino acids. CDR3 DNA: TGTGCCAGCAGCACATGGGACAGAATTAATGAAAAACTGTTTTTT. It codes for CASSTWDRINEKLFF. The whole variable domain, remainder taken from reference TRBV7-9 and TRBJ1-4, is DTGVSQNPRHKITKRGQNVTFRCDPISEHNRLYWYRQTLGQGPEFLTYFQNEAQLEKSRLLSDRFSAERPKGSFSTLEIQRTEQGDSAMYLCASSTWDRINEKLFFGSGTQLSVL.

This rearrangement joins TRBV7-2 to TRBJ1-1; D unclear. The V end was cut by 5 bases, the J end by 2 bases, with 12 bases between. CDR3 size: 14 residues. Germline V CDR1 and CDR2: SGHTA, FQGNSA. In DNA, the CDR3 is TGTGCCAGCAGCCTACGACACAGCAACACTGAAGCTTTCTTT. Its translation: CASSLRHSNTEAFF.

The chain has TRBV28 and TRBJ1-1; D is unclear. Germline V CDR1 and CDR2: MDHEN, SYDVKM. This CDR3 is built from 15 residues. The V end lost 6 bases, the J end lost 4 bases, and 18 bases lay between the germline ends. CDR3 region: CASSPIQRRGTEAFF. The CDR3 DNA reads TGTGCCAGCAGCCCAATACAGCGGCGGGGCACTGAAGCTTTCTTT.

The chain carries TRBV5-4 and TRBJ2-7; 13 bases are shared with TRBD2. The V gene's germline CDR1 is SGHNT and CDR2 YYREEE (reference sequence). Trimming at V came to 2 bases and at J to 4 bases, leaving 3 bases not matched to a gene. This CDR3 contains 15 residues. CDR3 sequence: CASSLGLAGVYEQYF. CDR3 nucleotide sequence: TGTGCCAGCAGCTTAGGACTAGCGGGAGTATACGAGCAGTACTTC.

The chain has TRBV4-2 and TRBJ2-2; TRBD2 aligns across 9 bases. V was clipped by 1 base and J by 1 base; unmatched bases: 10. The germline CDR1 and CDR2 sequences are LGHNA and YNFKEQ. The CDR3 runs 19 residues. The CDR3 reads CASSQGAASGNLNTGELFF. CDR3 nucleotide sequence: TGTGCCAGCAGCCAAGGGGCGGCTAGCGGGAATTTGAACACCGGGGAGCTGTTTTTT.

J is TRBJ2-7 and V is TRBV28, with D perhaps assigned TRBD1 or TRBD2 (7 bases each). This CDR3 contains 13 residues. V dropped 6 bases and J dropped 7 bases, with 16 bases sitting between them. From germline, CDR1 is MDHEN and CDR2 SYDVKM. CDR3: CASRRGTAGEQYF. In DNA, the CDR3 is TGTGCCAGCAGAAGGGGGACAGCGGGGGAGCAGTACTTC.

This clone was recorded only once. The CDR3 here is CASSDRDGNTIYF. CDR3 in DNA: TGTGCCAGTAGCGACAGGGACGGAAACACCATATATTTT. V is TRBV19 and J is TRBJ1-3, with 7 nucleotides matching TRBD1. This CDR3 spans 13 amino acids. The V gene's germline CDR1 is LNHDA and CDR2 SQIVND (reference sequence). The junction had 3 bases not matched to a gene; V was cut back by 6 bases and J by 4 bases.

The CDR3 reads CASSVGRGSSYEQYF. The CDR3 DNA sequence: TGTGCCAGCAGTGTTGGGCGGGGGAGCTCCTACGAGCAGTACTTC. The chain combines TRBV2 with TRBJ2-7, with 7 bases identical to TRBD2. Germline V gene data show CDR1 as SNHLY and CDR2 as FYNNEI. The CDR3 is made up of 15 amino acids. Losses at the gene ends were 4 bases for V and 0 bases for J; bases not matched to a gene: 6. Based on the CDR3 plus reference TRBV2 and TRBJ2-7, the full variable domain is EPEVTQTPSHQVTQMGQEVILRCVPISNHLYFYWYRQILGQKVEFLVSFYNNEISEKSEIFDDQFSVERPDGSNFTLKIRSTKLEDSAMYFCASSVGRGSSYEQYFGPGTRLTVT.

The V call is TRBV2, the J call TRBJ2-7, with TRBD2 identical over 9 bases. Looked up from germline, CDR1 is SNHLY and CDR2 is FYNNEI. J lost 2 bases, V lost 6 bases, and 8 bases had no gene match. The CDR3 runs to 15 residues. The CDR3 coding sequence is TGTGCCAGCAGGGCACAGGGCGGGAGGGCCTACGAGCAGTACTTC. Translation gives CASRAQGGRAYEQYF.

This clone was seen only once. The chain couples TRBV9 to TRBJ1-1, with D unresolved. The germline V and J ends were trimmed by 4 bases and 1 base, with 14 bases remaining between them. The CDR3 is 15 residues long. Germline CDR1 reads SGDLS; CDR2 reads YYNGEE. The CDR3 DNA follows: TGTGCCAGCAGCCCTCGGAGGCTTTCGAACACTGAAGCTTTCTTT. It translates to CASSPRRLSNTEAFF.

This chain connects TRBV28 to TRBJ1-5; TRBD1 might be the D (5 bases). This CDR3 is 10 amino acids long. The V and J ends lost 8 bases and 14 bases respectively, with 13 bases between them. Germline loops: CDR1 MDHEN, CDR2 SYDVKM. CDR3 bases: TGTGCCAGCGAGGGGAAAGCCAAGCATTTT. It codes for CASEGKAKHF.

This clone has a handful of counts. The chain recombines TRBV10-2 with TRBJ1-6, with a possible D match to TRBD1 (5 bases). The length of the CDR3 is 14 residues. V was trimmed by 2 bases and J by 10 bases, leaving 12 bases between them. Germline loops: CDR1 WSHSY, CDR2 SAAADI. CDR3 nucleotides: TGCGCCAGCAGTGAGGTCGGGGGGGGATCACCCCTCCACTTT. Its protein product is CASSEVGGGSPLHF.

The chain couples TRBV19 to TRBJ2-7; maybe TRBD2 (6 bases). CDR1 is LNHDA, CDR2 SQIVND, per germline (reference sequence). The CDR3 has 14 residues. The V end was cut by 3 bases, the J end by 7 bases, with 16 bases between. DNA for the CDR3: TGTGCCAGTAGTATTAGCGGTCCTGACTATGAGCAGTACTTC. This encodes CASSISGPDYEQYF.

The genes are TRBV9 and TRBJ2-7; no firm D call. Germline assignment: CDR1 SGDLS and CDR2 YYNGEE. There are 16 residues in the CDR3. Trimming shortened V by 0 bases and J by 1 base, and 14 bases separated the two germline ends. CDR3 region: CASSVVGIADSYEQYF. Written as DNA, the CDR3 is TGTGCCAGCAGCGTAGTGGGAATAGCCGATTCCTACGAGCAGTACTTC.

CDR3 in amino acids: CACSERSPGELFF. The CDR3 coding sequence is TGTGCCTGCTCGGAGCGCTCCCCGGGGGAGCTGTTTTTT. V is TRBV6-6 and J is TRBJ2-2; no firm D call. Germline values: CDR1 MNHNY, CDR2 SVGAGI (reference sequence). Trimming removed 11 bases at V and 8 bases at J, with 18 bases between. This CDR3 has 13 amino acids.

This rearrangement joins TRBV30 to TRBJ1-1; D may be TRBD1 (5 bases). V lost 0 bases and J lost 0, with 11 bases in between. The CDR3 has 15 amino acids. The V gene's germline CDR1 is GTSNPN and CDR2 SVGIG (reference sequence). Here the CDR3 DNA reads TGTGCCTGGAGTGTACCCTGGGGCTTGAACACTGAAGCTTTCTTT. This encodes CAWSVPWGLNTEAFF.

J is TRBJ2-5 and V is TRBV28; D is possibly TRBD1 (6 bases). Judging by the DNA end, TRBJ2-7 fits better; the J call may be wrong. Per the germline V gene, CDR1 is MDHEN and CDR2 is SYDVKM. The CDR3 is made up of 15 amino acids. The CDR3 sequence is CASSLRQGILNEQYF. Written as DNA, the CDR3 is TGTGCCAGCAGTTTACGGCAGGGGATCTTGAACGAGCAGTACTTC.

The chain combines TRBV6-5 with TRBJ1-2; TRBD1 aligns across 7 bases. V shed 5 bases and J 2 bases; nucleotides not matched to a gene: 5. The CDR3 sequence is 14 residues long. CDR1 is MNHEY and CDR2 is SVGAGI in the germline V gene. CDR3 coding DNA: TGTGCCAGCAGTCTGATGGACAGGAACTATGGCTACACCTTC. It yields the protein CASSLMDRNYGYTF.

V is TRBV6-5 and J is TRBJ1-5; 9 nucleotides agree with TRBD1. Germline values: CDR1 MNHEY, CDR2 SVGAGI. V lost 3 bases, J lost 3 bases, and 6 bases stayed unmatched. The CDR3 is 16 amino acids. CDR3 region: CASSYSGTGYNQPQHF. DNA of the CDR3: TGTGCCAGCAGTTATTCCGGGACAGGGTACAATCAGCCCCAGCATTTT.

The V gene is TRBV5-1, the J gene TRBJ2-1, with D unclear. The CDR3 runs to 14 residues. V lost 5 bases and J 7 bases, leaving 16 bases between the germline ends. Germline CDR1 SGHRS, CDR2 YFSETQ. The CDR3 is CASRFQQPANEQFF. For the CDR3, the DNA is TGCGCCAGCAGGTTCCAGCAGCCCGCAAATGAGCAGTTCTTC.

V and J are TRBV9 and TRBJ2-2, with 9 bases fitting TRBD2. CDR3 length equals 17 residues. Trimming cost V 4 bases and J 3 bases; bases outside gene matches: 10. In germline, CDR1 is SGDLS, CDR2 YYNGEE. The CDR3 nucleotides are TGTGCCAGCAGCCCACGGGGGGCTAGCGGGGACACCGGGGAGCTGTTTTTT. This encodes CASSPRGASGDTGELFF. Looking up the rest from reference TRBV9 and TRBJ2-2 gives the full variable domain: DSGVTQTPKHLITATGQRVTLRCSPRSGDLSVYWYQQSLDQGLQFLIQYYNGEERAKGNILERFSAQQFPDLHSELNLSSLELGDSALYFCASSPRGASGDTGELFFGEGSRLTVL.